The 15 T cell receptor beta chains below come from one sample, sequenced in a study of CD8+ T cells in alopecia areata (dated 2018 in TCRdb). The time point label here, explained by the study, means: about 25 weeks on oral tofacitinib. Read against the paper, the sample's treatment or condition label means: oral pan-JAK inhibitor, 5-10 mg twice daily. To prepare the library, the immunoSEQ multiplex PCR assay was applied. For TCR sequencing, RNA was extracted from every sample and reverse transcribed into cDNA to serve as template. The table comes from immuneACCESS by way of TCRdb, which keeps in-frame sequences with V and J called. Part of the clones is missing from these tables; in studies checked, under half for an unresolved V gene and the rest for unknown reasons. Present in this sample are about 300,000 clones, roughly 64% of which were seen just once. The ten largest make up more than 1.5% of the sample.

Here the sequenced sample was CD4+ T cells sorted from blood, taken at week 24, from a patient treated with tofacitinib. The origin of the receptors is a human donor with alopecia areata.

The rearrangement links TRBV4-2 to TRBJ2-5; possibly TRBD1 for D (7 bases). The CDR3 spans 15 residues. In germline, CDR1 is LGHNA, CDR2 YNFKEQ. V was shortened by 6 bases and J by 1 base, with 15 bases between the two germline ends. CDR3 amino acids: CASRRGDRVQETQYF. CDR3 nucleotide sequence: TGTGCCAGCAGGCGGGGCGACAGGGTCCAAGAGACCCAGTACTTC.

The chain employs TRBV18 and TRBJ2-6, with 9 bases that match TRBD1. The V gene end was trimmed by 3 bases and the J gene end by 0 bases; junction bases not matched to a gene: 3. Germline CDR1 KGHSH, CDR2 LQKENI. CDR3 size: 17 residues. The DNA of the CDR3 is TGTGCCAGCTCACCGGAGACAGGGGGCTCTGGGGCCAACGTCCTGACTTTC. Its translation: CASSPETGGSGANVLTF. The full variable domain, its missing parts supplied by reference TRBV18 and TRBJ2-6, is NAGVMQNPRHLVRRRGQEARLRCSPMKGHSHVYWYRQLPEEGLKFMVYLQKENIIDESGMPKERFSAEFPKEGPSILRIQQVVRGDSAAYFCASSPETGGSGANVLTFGAGSRLTVL.

This rearrangement joins TRBV10-3 to TRBJ2-7; D might be TRBD2 (6 bases). The CDR3 runs to 13 residues. CDR1 and CDR2 from the germline V gene are ENHRY and SYGVKD. Trimming cost V 6 bases and J 0 bases, with 9 bases left between them. The CDR3 sequence: CAIRGGTSYEQYF. The CDR3 DNA reads TGTGCCATCAGAGGCGGGACCTCCTACGAGCAGTACTTC.

The chain joins TRBV4-2 to TRBJ1-3; D is unresolved. V lost 0 bases, J lost 1 base, and 7 bases lay in between. The CDR3 is made up of 15 amino acids. Germline V lookup: CDR1 LGHNA, CDR2 YNFKEQ. The CDR3 region is CASSQDLGSGNTIYF. The DNA of the CDR3 is TGTGCCAGCAGCCAAGATCTCGGGTCTGGAAACACCATATATTTT.

The genes are TRBV4-1 and TRBJ2-3, with D perhaps TRBD1 (6 bases). Germline CDR1 is MGHRA and CDR2 is YSYEKL. The CDR3 loop spans 15 amino acids. Trimming left V 6 bases short and J 6 bases short, with 19 bases between. CDR3 sequence reads: CASRVPGQLFDTQYF. Written as DNA, the CDR3 is TGCGCCAGCAGGGTACCGGGACAACTATTCGATACGCAGTATTTT.

This clone has more than one count but fewer than ten. V gene TRBV6-5 combines with J gene TRBJ2-2; TRBD1 agrees at 7 bases. Unmatched junction bases numbered 8, after V lost 7 bases and J lost 3 bases. CDR1 is MNHEY and CDR2 is SVGAGI in the germline V gene. The CDR3 runs to 15 residues. CDR3 amino acids: CASILRQGDTGELFF. The DNA for the CDR3 is TGTGCCAGCATTCTTCGACAGGGAGACACCGGGGAGCTGTTTTTT.

The V call is TRBV30, the J call TRBJ1-2; D is unclear. Trimming pared 0 bases from V and 5 bases from J, leaving 19 bases between. CDR1 GTSNPN and CDR2 SVGIG come from the germline V gene (reference sequence). The CDR3 runs to 16 residues. DNA of the CDR3: TGTGCCTGGAGTGTCTCCAGATTAGGAGCCTTTTATGGCTACACCTTC. Protein: CAWSVSRLGAFYGYTF.

The chain couples TRBV7-9 to TRBJ2-1, with D possibly being TRBD1 (6 bases). With 3 bases removed from V and 0 bases from J, the gap between germline ends came to 9 bases. CDR3 size: 15 residues. Germline CDR1 reads SEHNR; CDR2 reads FQNEAQ (reference sequence). CDR3 sequence reads: CASSLRGSSYNEQFF. The CDR3 bases are TGTGCCAGCAGCTTGAGGGGGAGCTCCTACAATGAGCAGTTCTTC.

In this sample, this clone turned up a few times. The rearrangement uses TRBV2 and TRBJ2-5; D gene uncertain. The germline V and J ends were trimmed by 6 bases and 5 bases, with 10 bases remaining between them. Looked up from germline, CDR1 is SNHLY and CDR2 is FYNNEI. This CDR3 has 12 residues. CDR3 residues: CASSSSRETQYF. DNA for the CDR3: TGTGCCAGCAGCTCAAGTAGGGAGACCCAGTACTTC.

The table lists this clone with a count of one. In the same sample, other DNA sequences code for this CDR3. The J gene is TRBJ2-1, the V gene TRBV30; 8 nucleotides line up with TRBD2. Trimming removed 5 bases from V and 0 bases from J; junction bases left unmatched: 3. The CDR3 has 14 amino acids. Looked up from germline, CDR1 is GTSNPN and CDR2 is SVGIG (reference sequence). CDR3 sequence reads: CAWSRGGSYNEQFF. Written as DNA, the CDR3 is TGTGCCTGGTCCCGGGGGGGCTCCTACAATGAGCAGTTCTTC. Variable domain in full (rest from reference TRBV30 and TRBJ2-1): SQTIHQWPATLVQPVGSPLSLECTVEGTSNPNLYWYRQAAGRGLQLLFYSVGIGQISSEVPQNLSASRPQDRQFILSSKKLLLSDSGFYLCAWSRGGSYNEQFFGPGTRLTVL.

This clone has just a few counts. The chain uses TRBV7-9 and TRBJ2-5; D uncertain. The V gene lost 2 bases and the J gene lost 3 bases, with 7 bases spanning the gap. Germline V CDR1 and CDR2: SEHNR, FQNEAQ (reference sequence). This CDR3 has 13 amino acids. DNA of the CDR3: TGTGCCAGCAGCTTACCCAGAAAAGAGACCCAGTACTTC. Its translation: CASSLPRKETQYF.

The gene calls are TRBV4-1 and TRBJ2-2; tentative D call: TRBD1 (5 bases). In germline, CDR1 is MGHRA, CDR2 YSYEKL. The CDR3 has 16 residues. V dropped 0 bases and J dropped 8 bases, with 16 bases sitting between them. In DNA, the CDR3 is TGCGCCAGCAGCCAAGAGAGGAGACAGATTGGGGGGGAGCTGTTTTTT. It codes for CASSQERRQIGGELFF.

The chain joins TRBV27 to TRBJ1-6, with 10 bases identical to TRBD1. J gave up 10 bases and V 6 bases, and 12 bases lay outside the gene matches. The CDR3 is made up of 16 amino acids. The V gene's germline CDR1 is MNHEY and CDR2 SMNVEV (reference sequence). CDR3 coding DNA: TGTGCCAGCAGCAACATCCGACAGGGGGCGTGGTCACCCCTCCACTTT. This codes for CASSNIRQGAWSPLHF.

This chain joins TRBV29-1 and TRBJ2-5; D tentatively fits TRBD1 or TRBD2 (5 bases each). Germline lookup yields CDR1 SQVTM and CDR2 ANQGSEA. CDR3 length: 11 amino acids. Trimming removed 3 bases from V and 7 bases from J, with 9 bases in between. The DNA for the CDR3 is TGCAGCGTTGAGGGGGTGCCGACCCAGTACTTC. This sequence encodes CSVEGVPTQYF. Full variable domain (rest looked up from reference TRBV29-1 and TRBJ2-5): SAVISQKPSRDICQRGTSLTIQCQVDSQVTMMFWYRQQPGQSLTLIATANQGSEATYESGFVIDKFPISRPNLTFSTLTVSNMSPEDSSIYLCSVEGVPTQYFGPGTRLLVL.

The chain carries TRBV28 and TRBJ2-5; TRBD1 aligns across 11 bases. The CDR3 spans 14 residues. Germline V gives CDR1 MDHEN, CDR2 SYDVKM. V lost 7 bases to trimming and J lost 10 bases; unmatched junction nucleotides: 11. The CDR3 here is CASTSWGQGVVQYF. In nucleotides, the CDR3 is TGTGCCAGCACCTCTTGGGGACAGGGGGTGGTCCAGTACTTC.